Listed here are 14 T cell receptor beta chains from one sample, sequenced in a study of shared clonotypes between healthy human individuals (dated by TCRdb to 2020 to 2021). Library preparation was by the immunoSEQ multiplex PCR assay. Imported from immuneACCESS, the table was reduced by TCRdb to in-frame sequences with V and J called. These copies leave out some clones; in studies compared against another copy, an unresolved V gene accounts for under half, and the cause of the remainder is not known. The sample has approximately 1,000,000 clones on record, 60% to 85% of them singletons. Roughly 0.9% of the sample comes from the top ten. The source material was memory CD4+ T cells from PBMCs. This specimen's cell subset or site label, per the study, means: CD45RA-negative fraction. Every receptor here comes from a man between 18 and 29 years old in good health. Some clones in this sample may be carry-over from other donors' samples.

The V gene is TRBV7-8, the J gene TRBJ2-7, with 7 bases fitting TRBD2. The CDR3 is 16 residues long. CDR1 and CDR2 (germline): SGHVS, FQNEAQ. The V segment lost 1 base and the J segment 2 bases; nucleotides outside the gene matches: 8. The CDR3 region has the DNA TGTGCCAGCAGCTTAGGTCAGGCTAGCGGAACCTACGAGCAGTACTTC. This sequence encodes CASSLGQASGTYEQYF.

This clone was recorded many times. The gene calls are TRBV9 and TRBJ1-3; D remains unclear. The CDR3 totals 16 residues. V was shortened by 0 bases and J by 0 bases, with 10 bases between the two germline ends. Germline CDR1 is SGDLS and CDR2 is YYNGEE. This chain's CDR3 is CASSVGPRSSGNTIYF. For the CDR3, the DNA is TGTGCCAGCAGCGTAGGCCCCAGAAGCTCTGGAAACACCATATATTTT.

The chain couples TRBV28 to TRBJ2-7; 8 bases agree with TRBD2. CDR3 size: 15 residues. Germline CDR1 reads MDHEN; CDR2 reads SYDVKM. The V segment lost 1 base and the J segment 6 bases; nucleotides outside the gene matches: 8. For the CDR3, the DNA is TGTGCCAGCAGTTTATTTGGTCTAGCGGGCGCCGAGCAGTACTTC. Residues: CASSLFGLAGAEQYF.

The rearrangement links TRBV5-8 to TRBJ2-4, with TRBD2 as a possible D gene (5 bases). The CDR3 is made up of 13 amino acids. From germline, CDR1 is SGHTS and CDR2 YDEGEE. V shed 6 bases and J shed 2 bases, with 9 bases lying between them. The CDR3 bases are TGTGCCAGCACCCTAGCTCCCAAAAACATTCAGTACTTC. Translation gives CASTLAPKNIQYF.

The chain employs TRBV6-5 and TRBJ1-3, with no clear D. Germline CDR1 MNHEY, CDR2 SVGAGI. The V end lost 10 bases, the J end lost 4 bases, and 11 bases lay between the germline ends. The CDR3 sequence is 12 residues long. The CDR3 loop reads CATRTAGNTIYF. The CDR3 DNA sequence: TGTGCCACGCGGACCGCAGGAAACACCATATATTTT.

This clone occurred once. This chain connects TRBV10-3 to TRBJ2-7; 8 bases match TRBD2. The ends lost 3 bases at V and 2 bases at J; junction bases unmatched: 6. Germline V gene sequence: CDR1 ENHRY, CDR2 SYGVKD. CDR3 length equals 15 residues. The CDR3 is CAISDSAGATYEQYF. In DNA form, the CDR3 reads TGTGCCATCAGTGATTCAGCGGGAGCGACCTACGAGCAGTACTTC.

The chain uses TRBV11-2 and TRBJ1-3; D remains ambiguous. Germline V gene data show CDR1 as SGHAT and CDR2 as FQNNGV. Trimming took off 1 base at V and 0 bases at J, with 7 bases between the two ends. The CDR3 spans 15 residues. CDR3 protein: CASSLGWSSGNTIYF. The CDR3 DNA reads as TGTGCCAGCAGCTTAGGGTGGAGCTCTGGAAACACCATATATTTT.

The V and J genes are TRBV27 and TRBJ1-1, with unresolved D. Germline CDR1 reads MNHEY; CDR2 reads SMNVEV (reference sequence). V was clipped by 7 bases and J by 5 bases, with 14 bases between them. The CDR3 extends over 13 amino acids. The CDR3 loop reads CASTSFRRTEAFF. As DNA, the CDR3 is TGTGCCAGCACCTCGTTCAGGAGAACTGAAGCTTTCTTT.

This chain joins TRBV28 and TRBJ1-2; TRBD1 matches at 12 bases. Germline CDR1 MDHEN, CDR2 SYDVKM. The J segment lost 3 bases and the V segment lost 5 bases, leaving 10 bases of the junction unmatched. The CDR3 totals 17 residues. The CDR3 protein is CASSPPGQGANYYGYTF. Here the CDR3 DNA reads TGTGCCAGCAGTCCCCCGGGACAGGGGGCTAATTACTATGGCTACACCTTC.

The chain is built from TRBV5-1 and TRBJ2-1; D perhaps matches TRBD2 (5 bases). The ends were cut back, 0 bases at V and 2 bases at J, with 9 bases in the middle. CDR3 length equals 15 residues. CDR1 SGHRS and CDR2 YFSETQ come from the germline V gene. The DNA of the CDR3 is TGCGCCAGCAGCTTGGTCGGGGATACCTACAATGAGCAGTTCTTC. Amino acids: CASSLVGDTYNEQFF.

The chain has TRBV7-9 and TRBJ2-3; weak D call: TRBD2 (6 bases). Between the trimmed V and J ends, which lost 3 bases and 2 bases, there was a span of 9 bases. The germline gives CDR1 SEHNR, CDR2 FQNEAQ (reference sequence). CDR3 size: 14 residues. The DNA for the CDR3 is TGTGCCAGCAGCTTTGGACTACTCACAGATACGCAGTATTTT. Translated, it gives CASSFGLLTDTQYF. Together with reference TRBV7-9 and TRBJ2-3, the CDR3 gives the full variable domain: DTGVSQNPRHKITKRGQNVTFRCDPISEHNRLYWYRQTLGQGPEFLTYFQNEAQLEKSRLLSDRFSAERPKGSFSTLEIQRTEQGDSAMYLCASSFGLLTDTQYFGPGTRLTVL.

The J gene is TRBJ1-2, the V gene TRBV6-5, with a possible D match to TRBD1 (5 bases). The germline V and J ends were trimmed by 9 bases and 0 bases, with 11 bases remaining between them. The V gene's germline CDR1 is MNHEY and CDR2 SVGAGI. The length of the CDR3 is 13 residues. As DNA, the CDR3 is TGTGCCAGTAGACTGACAGCTAACTATGGCTACACCTTC. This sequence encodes CASRLTANYGYTF.

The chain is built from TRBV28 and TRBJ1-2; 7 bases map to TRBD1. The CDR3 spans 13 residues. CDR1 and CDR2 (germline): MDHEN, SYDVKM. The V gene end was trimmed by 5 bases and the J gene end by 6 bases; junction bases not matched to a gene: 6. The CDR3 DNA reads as TGTGCCAGCAGTGAAATGACAGGGAATGGCTACACCTTC. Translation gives CASSEMTGNGYTF.

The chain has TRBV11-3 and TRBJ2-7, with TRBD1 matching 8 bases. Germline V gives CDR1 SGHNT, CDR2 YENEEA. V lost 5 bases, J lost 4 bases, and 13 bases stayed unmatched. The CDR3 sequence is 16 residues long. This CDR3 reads CASSQGPGGQGYEQYF. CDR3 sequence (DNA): TGTGCCAGCAGCCAAGGTCCAGGGGGCCAGGGATACGAGCAGTACTTC.